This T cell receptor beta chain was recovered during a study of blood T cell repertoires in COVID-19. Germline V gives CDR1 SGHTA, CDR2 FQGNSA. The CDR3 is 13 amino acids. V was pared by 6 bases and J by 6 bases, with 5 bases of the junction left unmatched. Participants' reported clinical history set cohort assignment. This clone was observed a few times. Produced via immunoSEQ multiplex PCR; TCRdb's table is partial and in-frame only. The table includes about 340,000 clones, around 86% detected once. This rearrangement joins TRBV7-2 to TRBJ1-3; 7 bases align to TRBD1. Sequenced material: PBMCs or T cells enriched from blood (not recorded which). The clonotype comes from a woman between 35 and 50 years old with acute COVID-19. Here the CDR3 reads CASSRQGENTIYF. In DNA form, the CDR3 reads TGTGCCAGCAGTCGACAGGGCGAAAACACCATATATTTT.